Described below is a single T cell receptor beta chain sequence and its context. The antigen is unknown. Germline V lookup: CDR1 LNHNV, CDR2 YYDKDF (reference sequence). V shed 3 bases, J shed 0 bases, and the junction held 2 bases outside the gene matches. CDR3 length equals 14 residues. The sequenced template was RNA, covering the TCR beta CDR3 region. HTBI primers were used in a first-round RT-PCR, which preceded a second-round multiplex PCR. From the multiplex PCR reads, TCRdb called clonotypes with MiXCR, one entry per CDR3 protein. In the table there are roughly 610,000 distinct CDR3 sequences, 20% to 25% of which are singletons. The data belong to a study of Graves' ophthalmopathy and Graves' hyperthyroidism. Study-wide background: At initial diagnosis, peripheral blood was obtained, and this preceded any treatment.

Hyperthyroidism was new, under 2 months, in patients aged 18 to 65. What supplied the PBMCs was roughly 10 ml of fresh peripheral blood. Study findings and constraints: In blood appeared most of the expanded thyroid clonotypes whose frequency exceeded 0.001.

Sequenced sample: peripheral blood. The V call is TRBV15, the J call TRBJ2-7, with TRBD2 matching over 7 bases. The receptor was isolated from a woman under 30 with stable Graves' hyperthyroidism. Some clones in this sample may be carry-over from other donors' samples. CDR3 nucleotide sequence: TGTGCCACCAGCAGCCGGGACTACTCCTACGAGCAGTACTTC. It specifies CATSSRDYSYEQYF.